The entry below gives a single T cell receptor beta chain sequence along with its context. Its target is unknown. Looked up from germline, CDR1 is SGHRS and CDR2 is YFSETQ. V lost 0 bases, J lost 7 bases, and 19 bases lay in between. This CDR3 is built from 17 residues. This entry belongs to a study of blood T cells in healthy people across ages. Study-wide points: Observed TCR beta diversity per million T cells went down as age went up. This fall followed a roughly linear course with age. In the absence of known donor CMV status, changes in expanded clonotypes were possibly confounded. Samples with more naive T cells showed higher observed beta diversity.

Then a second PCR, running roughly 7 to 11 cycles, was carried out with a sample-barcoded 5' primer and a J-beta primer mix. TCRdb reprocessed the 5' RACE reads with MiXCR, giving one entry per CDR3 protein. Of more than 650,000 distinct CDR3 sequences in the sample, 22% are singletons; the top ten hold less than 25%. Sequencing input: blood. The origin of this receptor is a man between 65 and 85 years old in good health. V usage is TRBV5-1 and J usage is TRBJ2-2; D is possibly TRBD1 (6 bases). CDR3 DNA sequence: TGCGCCAGCAGCTTGGAAGGTCAGGGGATAGCAGTCGGGGAGCTGTTTTTT. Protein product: CASSLEGQGIAVGELFF. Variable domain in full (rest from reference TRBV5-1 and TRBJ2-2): KAGVTQTPRYLIKTRGQQVTLSCSPISGHRSVSWYQQTPGQGLQFLFEYFSETQRNKGNFPGRFSGRQFSNSRSEMNVSTLELGDSALYLCASSLEGQGIAVGELFFGEGSRLTVL.